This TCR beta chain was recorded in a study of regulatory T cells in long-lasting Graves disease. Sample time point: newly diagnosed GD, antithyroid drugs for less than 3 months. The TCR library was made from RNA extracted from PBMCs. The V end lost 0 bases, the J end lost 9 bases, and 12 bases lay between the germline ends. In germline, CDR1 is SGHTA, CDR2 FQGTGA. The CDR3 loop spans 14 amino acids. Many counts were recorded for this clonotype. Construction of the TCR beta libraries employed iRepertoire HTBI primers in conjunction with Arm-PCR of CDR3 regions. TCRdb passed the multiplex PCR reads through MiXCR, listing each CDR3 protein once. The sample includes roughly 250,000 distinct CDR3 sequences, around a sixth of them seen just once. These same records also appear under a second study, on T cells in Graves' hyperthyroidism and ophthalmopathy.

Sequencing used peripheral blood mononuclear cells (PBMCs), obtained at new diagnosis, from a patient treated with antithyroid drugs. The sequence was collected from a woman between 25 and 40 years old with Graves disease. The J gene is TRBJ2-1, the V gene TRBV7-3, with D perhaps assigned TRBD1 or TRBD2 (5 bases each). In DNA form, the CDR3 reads TGTGCCAGCAGCTTAACGTGGGGGAACCCTGAGCAGTTCTTC. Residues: CASSLTWGNPEQFF.